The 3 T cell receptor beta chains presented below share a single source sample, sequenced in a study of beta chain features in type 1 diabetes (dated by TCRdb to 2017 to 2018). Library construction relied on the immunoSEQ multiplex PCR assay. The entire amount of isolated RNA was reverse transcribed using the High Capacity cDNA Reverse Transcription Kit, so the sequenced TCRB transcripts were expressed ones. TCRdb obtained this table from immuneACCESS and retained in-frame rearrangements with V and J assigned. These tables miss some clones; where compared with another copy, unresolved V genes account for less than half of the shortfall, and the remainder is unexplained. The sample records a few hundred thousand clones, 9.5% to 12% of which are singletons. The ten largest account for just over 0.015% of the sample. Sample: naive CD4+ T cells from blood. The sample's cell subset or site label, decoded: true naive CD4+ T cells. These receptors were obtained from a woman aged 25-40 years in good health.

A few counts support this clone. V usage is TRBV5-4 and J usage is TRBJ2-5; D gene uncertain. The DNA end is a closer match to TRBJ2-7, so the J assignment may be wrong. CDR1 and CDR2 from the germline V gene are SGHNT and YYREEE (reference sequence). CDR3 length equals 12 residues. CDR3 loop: CASSSRMGEQYF. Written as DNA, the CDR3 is TGTGCCAGCAGCTCCCGGATGGGCGAGCAGTACTTC.

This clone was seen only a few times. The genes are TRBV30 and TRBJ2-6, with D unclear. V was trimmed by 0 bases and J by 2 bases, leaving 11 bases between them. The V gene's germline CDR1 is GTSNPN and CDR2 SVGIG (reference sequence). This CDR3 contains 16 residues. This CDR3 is CAWSVTALPGANVLTF. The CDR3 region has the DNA TGTGCCTGGAGTGTAACAGCTCTCCCTGGGGCCAACGTCCTGACTTTC.

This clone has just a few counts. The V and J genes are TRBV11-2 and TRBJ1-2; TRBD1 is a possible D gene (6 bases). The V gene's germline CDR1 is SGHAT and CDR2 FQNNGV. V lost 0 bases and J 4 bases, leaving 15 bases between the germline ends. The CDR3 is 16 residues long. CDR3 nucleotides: TGTGCCAGCAGCTTAGATCAAGGACAGAGTTTCTATGGCTACACCTTC. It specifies CASSLDQGQSFYGYTF.